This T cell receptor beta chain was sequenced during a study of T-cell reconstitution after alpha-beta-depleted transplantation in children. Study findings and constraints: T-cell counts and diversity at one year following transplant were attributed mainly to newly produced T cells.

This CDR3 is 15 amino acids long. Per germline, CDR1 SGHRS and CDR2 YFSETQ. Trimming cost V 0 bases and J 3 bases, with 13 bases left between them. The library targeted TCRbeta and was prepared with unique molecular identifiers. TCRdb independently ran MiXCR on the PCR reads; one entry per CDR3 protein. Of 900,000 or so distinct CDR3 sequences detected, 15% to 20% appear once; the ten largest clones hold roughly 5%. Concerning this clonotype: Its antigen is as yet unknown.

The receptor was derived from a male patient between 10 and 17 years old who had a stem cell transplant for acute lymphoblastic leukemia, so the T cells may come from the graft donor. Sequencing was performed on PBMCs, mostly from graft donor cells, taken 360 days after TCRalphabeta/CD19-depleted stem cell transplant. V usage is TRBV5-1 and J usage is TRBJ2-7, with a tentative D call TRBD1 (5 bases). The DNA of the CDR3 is TGCGCCAGCAGCTTGGTGCCAGGGCTCCTCTACGAGCAGTACTTC. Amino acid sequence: CASSLVPGLLYEQYF.